This TCR beta chain was retrieved from a study of response to subunit inactivated influenza vaccine. This clonotype has a handful of counts. CDR3 length: 13 amino acids. With 4 bases removed from V and 4 bases from J, the gap between germline ends came to 10 bases. Using its own MiXCR run on the RT-PCR reads, TCRdb lists one record per CDR3 protein. The data show around 180,000 distinct CDR3 sequences, approximately 9.2% seen once. This TCR was recovered from a man in his forties or fifties who received an inactivated influenza vaccine. Material: non-naive T cells sorted from PBMCs, obtained on the day of vaccination. J is TRBJ1-2 and V is TRBV12-3 or TRBV12-4; no reliable D call. CDR3 nucleotides: TGTGCCAGCAGTTCCGGACGGCCCTATGGCTACACCTTC. Protein: CASSSGRPYGYTF.